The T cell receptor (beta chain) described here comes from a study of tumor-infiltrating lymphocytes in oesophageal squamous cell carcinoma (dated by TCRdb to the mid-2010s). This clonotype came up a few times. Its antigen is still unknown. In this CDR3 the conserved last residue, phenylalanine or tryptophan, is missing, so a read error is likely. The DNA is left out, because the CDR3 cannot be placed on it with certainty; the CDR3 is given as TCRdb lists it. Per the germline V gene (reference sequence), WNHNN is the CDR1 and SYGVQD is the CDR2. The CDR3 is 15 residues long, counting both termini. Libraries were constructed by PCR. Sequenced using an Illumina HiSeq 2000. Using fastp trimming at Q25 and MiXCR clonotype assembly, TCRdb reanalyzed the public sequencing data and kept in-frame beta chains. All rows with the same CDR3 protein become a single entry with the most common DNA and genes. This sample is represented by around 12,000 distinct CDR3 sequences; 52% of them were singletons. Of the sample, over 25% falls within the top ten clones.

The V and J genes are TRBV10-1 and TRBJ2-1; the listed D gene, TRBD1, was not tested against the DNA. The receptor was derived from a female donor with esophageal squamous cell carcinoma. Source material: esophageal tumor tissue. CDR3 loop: CASSFDRAYGYTFGS.